This T cell receptor beta chain appears in the sequencing data of a study of T cell clusters in autoimmune cytopenias. Study findings and constraints: Primary autoimmune cytopenia patients seemingly lacked the physiological T cell clusters found in healthy donors. TRB repertoire shifts in secondary cytopenia and chronic lymphocytic leukemia mostly reflected lymphoma, not autoimmunity.

Points on this clonotype: The antigen is undetermined.

This CDR3 has 18 amino acids. Per germline, CDR1 KGHSH and CDR2 LQKENI. Approximately 40,000 genome equivalents of blood DNA were amplified for TRB. One tube held mixed TRB-A and TRB-B primer pools for touch-down PCR. Following a re-call of the multiplex PCR reads, TCRdb has one entry per CDR3 protein and lacks DNA. The repertoire table contains 200 to 250 distinct CDR3 sequences. The same data also went into a second study, on T cell repertoires in aging, cancer and after chemotherapy. That study adds: In healthy donors, age-related TCR diversity loss mainly reflected lost richness. These repertoire data do not allow conclusions about immunological memory after chemotherapy.

The V gene is TRBV18, the J gene TRBJ1-1; there is no DNA to check the TCRdb D call of TRBD1. Sequencing was done on a sample of peripheral blood. The source of this sequence is a human donor with chronic lymphocytic leukemia. The CDR3: CASSPRGQGGGLATEAFF.